One and the same sample provided the 21 T cell receptor beta chains below, sequenced in a study of T cells in Graves' hyperthyroidism and ophthalmopathy. Amplified TCR beta CDR3 regions derived from RNA transcripts. The HTBI primer set drove a first-round RT-PCR of the TCR CDR3. TCRdb analysed the multiplex PCR reads with MiXCR anew, one entry per CDR3 protein. Here the sample spans roughly 560,000 distinct CDR3 sequences, roughly 15% being singletons. The sequenced sample consisted of blood. Receptors originate from a woman between 40 and 50 years old with Graves' ophthalmopathy.

This clonotype was counted between two and nine times. The CDR3 sequence is CASSFDLAGGEQYF. In DNA form, the CDR3 reads TGTGCCAGCAGCTTCGACCTAGCGGGAGGCGAGCAGTACTTC. The gene calls are TRBV7-9 and TRBJ2-7, with TRBD2 identical over 11 bases. The V gene's germline CDR1 is SEHNR and CDR2 FQNEAQ (reference sequence). V shed 3 bases and J 6 bases; nucleotides not matched to a gene: 4. There are 14 residues in the CDR3.

This clonotype was recorded a few times. CDR3 protein: CASGPGQGSGELFF. CDR3 bases: TGTGCCAGCGGCCCCGGACAGGGCAGCGGGGAGCTGTTTTTT. The genes are TRBV7-2 and TRBJ2-2, with 8 positions matching TRBD1. Unmatched junction bases numbered 9, after V lost 8 bases and J lost 7 bases. Germline assignment: CDR1 SGHTA and CDR2 FQGNSA. The CDR3 totals 14 residues.

This clonotype was recorded at least ten times. V usage is TRBV28 and J usage is TRBJ2-7, with D unclear. V shed 8 bases and J shed 5 bases, with 13 bases lying between them. The CDR3 has 12 residues. The V gene's germline CDR1 is MDHEN and CDR2 SYDVKM. In DNA form, the CDR3 reads TGTGCCAGCCGAAGTGGGTTCGACGAGCAGTACTTC. Translating it yields CASRSGFDEQYF.

The chain has TRBV12-3 or TRBV12-4 and TRBJ2-7; TRBD2 matches 14 bases. J gave up 5 bases and V 5 bases, and 8 bases lay outside the gene matches. The CDR3 contains 16 residues. CDR3 sequence (DNA): TGTGCCAGCAGTCACCGTGGGACTAGCGGGAGAAACGAGCAGTACTTC. It codes for CASSHRGTSGRNEQYF.

In its sample, this clonotype was seen many times. The chain has TRBV24-1 and TRBJ1-5, with D tentatively TRBD1 (6 bases). V was cut by 9 bases and J by 3 bases, with 11 bases left in between. The CDR3 sequence is 13 residues long. CDR1 and CDR2 from the germline V gene are KGHDR and SFDVKD. CDR3 sequence: CATQRQANQPQHF. DNA of the CDR3: TGTGCCACCCAACGACAGGCCAATCAGCCCCAGCATTTT.

This clonotype was detected a few times. This rearrangement joins TRBV5-5 to TRBJ1-2, with TRBD1 matching 10 bases. In germline, CDR1 is SGHKS, CDR2 YYEKEE (reference sequence). This CDR3 contains 13 residues. J lost 8 bases, V lost 4 bases, and 5 bases had no gene match. CDR3 nucleotide sequence: TGTGCCAGCAGCCCCAGGACAGGGGGAGGCTACACCTTC. This codes for CASSPRTGGGYTF.

This chain connects TRBV6-2 or TRBV6-3 to TRBJ1-4; possible D gene TRBD1, 5 bases. V lost 5 bases, J lost 6 bases, and 10 bases lay in between. Per the germline V gene, CDR1 is MNHEY and CDR2 is SVGEGT. The CDR3 has 13 amino acids. CDR3 sequence reads: CASSGTLDEKLFF. The CDR3 bases are TGTGCCAGCAGTGGGACCTTGGATGAAAAACTGTTTTTT.

This clonotype was recorded many times. The rearrangement uses TRBV7-2 and TRBJ2-7; D call uncertain. CDR1 and CDR2 (germline): SGHTA, FQGNSA. Trimming pared 6 bases from V and 6 bases from J, leaving 15 bases between. CDR3 length: 13 residues. CDR3 nucleotides: TGTGCCAGCAGTCCTGCTCGGGTGGGCGAGCAGTACTTC. Protein product: CASSPARVGEQYF.

This clonotype was counted ten times or more. The J gene is TRBJ1-2, the V gene TRBV28; 8 nucleotides match TRBD1. The CDR3 totals 17 residues. Losses at the gene ends were 2 bases for V and 4 bases for J; bases not matched to a gene: 12. The germline V gene encodes CDR1 MDHEN and CDR2 SYDVKM. CDR3 nucleotide sequence: TGTGCCAGCAGTTTAGCACCGGGACAGGTCGACCCCTATGGCTACACCTTC. This gives the protein CASSLAPGQVDPYGYTF.

The chain couples TRBV7-2 to TRBJ1-6, with D hard to call. V lost 0 bases and J lost 1, with 7 bases in between. The CDR3 loop spans 16 amino acids. CDR1 is SGHTA and CDR2 is FQGNSA in the germline V gene. Here the CDR3 reads CASSLAGMSYNSPLHF. CDR3 sequence (DNA): TGTGCCAGCAGCTTAGCAGGGATGTCCTATAATTCACCCCTCCACTTT.

This rearrangement joins TRBV28 to TRBJ1-2; D is perhaps TRBD1 (6 bases). From germline, CDR1 is MDHEN and CDR2 SYDVKM. The CDR3 loop spans 14 amino acids. V lost 5 bases and J lost 5, with 15 bases in between. CDR3: CASSRPGAGYGYTF. Here the CDR3 DNA reads TGTGCCAGCAGTCGACCGGGGGCGGGATATGGCTACACCTTC.

This clonotype came up many times. The rearrangement links TRBV28 to TRBJ1-1, with a weak D call TRBD1 (6 bases). Germline V gene data show CDR1 as MDHEN and CDR2 as SYDVKM. The CDR3 sequence is 13 residues long. Trimming took 5 bases from V and 8 from J, leaving 15 bases between them. As DNA, the CDR3 is TGTGCCAGCAGTGTAACAGGGAGACCCGAAGCTTTCTTT. Residues: CASSVTGRPEAFF. The full variable domain, its missing parts supplied by reference TRBV28 and TRBJ1-1, is DVKVTQSSRYLVKRTGEKVFLECVQDMDHENMFWYRQDPGLGLRLIYFSYDVKMKEKGDIPEGYSVSREKKERFSLILESASTNQTSMYLCASSVTGRPEAFFGQGTRLTVV.

In this sample, this clonotype turned up a few times. The chain's CDR3 is CSVPSGSRETQYF. The CDR3 DNA reads TGCAGCGTTCCCAGCGGGAGCCGTGAGACCCAGTACTTC. The chain recombines TRBV29-1 with TRBJ2-5; 8 positions agree with TRBD2. V lost 5 bases and J lost 5; bases outside the gene matches: 7. CDR3 length: 13 amino acids. Germline CDR1 reads SQVTM; CDR2 reads ANQGSEA.

The J gene is TRBJ2-5, the V gene TRBV29-1; TRBD2 aligns across 7 bases. Looked up from germline, CDR1 is SQVTM and CDR2 is ANQGSEA. The CDR3 spans 12 residues. V gave up 7 bases and J gave up 5 bases; unmatched junction bases: 7. The CDR3 sequence is CSGLAGGETQYF. DNA for the CDR3: TGCAGCGGATTAGCGGGCGGGGAGACCCAGTACTTC.

This clonotype was observed at least ten times. The rearrangement uses TRBV28 and TRBJ2-5; D not resolved. V lost 4 bases and J 3 bases, leaving 15 bases between the germline ends. From germline, CDR1 is MDHEN and CDR2 SYDVKM. The CDR3 covers 15 residues. The CDR3 loop is CASSSPIGGKETQYF. The DNA for the CDR3 is TGTGCCAGCAGTTCCCCAATCGGCGGTAAAGAGACCCAGTACTTC.

The chain combines TRBV2 with TRBJ1-1; D not resolved. The CDR3 length is 13 residues. Germline V gene lookup returns CDR1 SNHLY and CDR2 FYNNEI. The germline V and J ends were trimmed by 6 bases and 3 bases, with 11 bases remaining between them. The CDR3 protein is CASRPLGDTEAFF. In DNA form, the CDR3 reads TGTGCCAGCAGACCCCTCGGTGACACTGAAGCTTTCTTT.

This sequence joins TRBV11-2 and TRBJ2-7; the D gene is possibly TRBD2 (5 bases). The CDR3 length is 15 residues. Germline CDR1 reads SGHAT; CDR2 reads FQNNGV. V lost 0 bases to trimming and J lost 12 bases, with 21 bases between them. DNA of the CDR3: TGTGCCAGCAGCTTAGACTGGACGGACTCCTACGACCGGTACTTC. It specifies CASSLDWTDSYDRYF.

V usage is TRBV5-1 and J usage is TRBJ1-2, with D maybe TRBD1 (6 bases). The V and J ends lost 5 bases and 3 bases respectively, with 14 bases between them. The CDR3 runs 14 residues. Germline loops: CDR1 SGHRS, CDR2 YFSETQ. This CDR3 is CASSVGQIDYGYTF. DNA for the CDR3: TGCGCCAGCAGTGTTGGACAGATCGACTATGGCTACACCTTC.

In its sample, this clonotype was seen many times. The rearrangement joins TRBV10-1 to TRBJ2-2; D is ambiguous. The CDR3 is made up of 14 amino acids. V shed 8 bases and J shed 3 bases, with 13 bases lying between them. Germline lookup yields CDR1 WNHNN and CDR2 SYGVQD (reference sequence). For the CDR3, the DNA is TGCGCCAGCGCATCCCGGCCTTACACCGGGGAGCTGTTTTTT. Translated, it gives CASASRPYTGELFF.

This clonotype occurred many times. CDR3: CASSTPKGRYEQYF. The CDR3 nucleotides are TGTGCCAGCAGCACACCCAAGGGGCGGTACGAGCAGTACTTC. This chain links TRBV11-2 with TRBJ2-7; tentatively, D is TRBD1 (5 bases). The V gene's germline CDR1 is SGHAT and CDR2 FQNNGV. Deletions cut 5 bases from V and 4 bases from J, with 15 bases between. The length of the CDR3 is 14 residues.

Many counts were recorded for this clonotype. As DNA, the CDR3 is TGTGCCACCTCGGGGACAACAGTCAGCAATCAGCCCCAGCATTTT. It encodes CATSGTTVSNQPQHF. The rearrangement uses TRBV7-9 and TRBJ1-5; D might be TRBD1 (6 bases). Trimming cost V 10 bases and J 1 base, with 17 bases left between them. This CDR3 contains 15 residues. CDR1 SEHNR and CDR2 FQNEAQ come from the germline V gene (reference sequence).